This T cell receptor (beta chain) was observed in a study of blood T cells in healthy people across ages. V shed 8 bases and J shed 3 bases, with 11 bases lying between them. The CDR3 is made up of 12 amino acids. Germline V CDR1 and CDR2: PRHDT, FYEKMQ (reference sequence). The second PCR ran roughly 7 to 11 cycles with a sample-barcoded 5' primer and J-beta primers. TCRdb itself ran the 5' RACE reads through MiXCR, one entry per CDR3 protein. The sample carries about 780,000 distinct CDR3 sequences, around 45% recorded once. The V and J genes are TRBV13 and TRBJ2-7; tentatively, D is TRBD1 (6 bases). The receptor was isolated from an elderly man in good health. The sequenced material came from blood. The CDR3 DNA reads TGTGCCAGCGGTATACAGGGCTACGAGCAGTACTTC. Translating gives CASGIQGYEQYF.